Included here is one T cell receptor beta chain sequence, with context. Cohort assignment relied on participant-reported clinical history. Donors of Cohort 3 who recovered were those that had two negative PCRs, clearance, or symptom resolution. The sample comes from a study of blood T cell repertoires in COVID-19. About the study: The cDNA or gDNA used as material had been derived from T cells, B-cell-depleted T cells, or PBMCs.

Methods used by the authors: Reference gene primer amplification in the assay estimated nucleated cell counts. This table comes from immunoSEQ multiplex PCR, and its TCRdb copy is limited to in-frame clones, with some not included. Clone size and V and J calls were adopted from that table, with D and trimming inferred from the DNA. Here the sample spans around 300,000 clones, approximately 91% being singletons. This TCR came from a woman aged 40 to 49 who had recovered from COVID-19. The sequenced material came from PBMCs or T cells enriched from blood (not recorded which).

The CDR3 coding sequence is TGCGCCAGCAGCCAAGAAATGGCGAGCGGGAGGTTTGATGGGCAGTACTTC. This sequence encodes CASSQEMASGRFDGQYF. The chain joins TRBV4-1 to TRBJ2-7; 9 bases agree with TRBD2. This CDR3 spans 17 amino acids. J lost 9 bases, V lost 0 bases, and 15 bases had no gene match. Germline V gives CDR1 MGHRA, CDR2 YSYEKL.